These 20 T cell receptor beta chains were sequenced from one sample in a study of blood T cells in healthy people across ages (dated by TCRdb to 2013 to 2016). Receptors were amplified or captured by 5' RACE. TCRdb names Illumina HiSeq 2500 as the instrument used. The second PCR ran for about 7 to 11 cycles and used a J-beta primer mix along with a sample-barcoded 5' primer. TCRdb reworked the public reads: Q25 trimming with fastp, MiXCR clone assembly, productive beta chains retained. CDR3 protein duplicates are merged, each entry listing the most common genes and DNA. This sample lists more than 550,000 distinct CDR3 sequences; roughly 20% were detected once. Roughly a fifth of the sample is in the top ten clones. The sample taken for sequencing was blood. The receptors here all came from a man aged 70 or older in good health.

At least ten counts were recorded for this clonotype. The rearrangement uses TRBV5-1 and TRBJ1-2; D gene unclear. Germline CDR1 reads SGHRS; CDR2 reads YFSETQ. This CDR3 is 16 amino acids long. The V and J ends lost 0 bases and 0 bases respectively, with 12 bases between them. The DNA of the CDR3 is TGCGCCAGCAGCTTGGTTGCACCACCGACTAACTATGGCTACACCTTC. Amino acid sequence: CASSLVAPPTNYGYTF.

This clonotype was counted at least ten times. The rearrangement joins TRBV6-1 to TRBJ2-1, with TRBD1 matching over 7 bases. J lost 2 bases, V lost 0 bases, and 1 base had no gene match. CDR3 size: 15 residues. The V gene's germline CDR1 is MNHNS and CDR2 SASEGT. CDR3 DNA: TGTGCCAGCAGTGAAGCCACAGGGGCCTACAATGAGCAGTTCTTC. Translated, it gives CASSEATGAYNEQFF.

This clonotype was detected only a few times. This chain links TRBV20-1 with TRBJ2-3; D unresolved. The CDR3 covers 14 residues. Germline V gene sequence: CDR1 DFQATT, CDR2 SNEGSKA (reference sequence). V lost 3 bases and J 4 bases, leaving 14 bases between the germline ends. The CDR3 nucleotides read TGCAGTGCTAGTACACCCCCGGGCGCAGATACGCAGTATTTT. As protein: CSASTPPGADTQYF.

The chain is built from TRBV27 and TRBJ2-1, with D possibly being TRBD1 (6 bases). The DNA matches TRBJ2-7 better at its end, which makes the J call doubtful. The germline V gene has CDR1 MNHEY and CDR2 SMNVEV (reference sequence). CDR3 length: 15 residues. As DNA, the CDR3 is TGTGCCAGCAGCTCGTCCGGACAGATCTCCTACGAGCAGTACTTC. It specifies CASSSSGQISYEQYF.

The chain employs TRBV10-3 and TRBJ1-1; TRBD1 might be the D (5 bases). V was trimmed by 4 bases and J by 4 bases, leaving 10 bases between them. Germline CDR1 and CDR2: ENHRY and SYGVKD. This CDR3 spans 13 amino acids. CDR3 bases: TGTGCCATCAGTGGGCAGGGTGGCACTGAAGCTTTCTTT. This encodes CAISGQGGTEAFF.

The genes are TRBV20-1 and TRBJ1-5; possibly TRBD1 for D (5 bases). CDR3 length: 13 amino acids. CDR1 DFQATT and CDR2 SNEGSKA come from the germline V gene (reference sequence). V lost 5 bases and J lost 2, with 10 bases in between. CDR3 nucleotide sequence: TGCAGTGCTTTGGGGCAGGGCAATCAGCCCCAGCATTTT. It codes for CSALGQGNQPQHF.

The V and J genes are TRBV6-5 and TRBJ2-4; D is unclear. The CDR3 has 15 amino acids. The V and J ends lost 0 bases and 6 bases respectively, with 12 bases between them. Germline V lookup: CDR1 MNHEY, CDR2 SVGAGI. The CDR3 nucleotides are TGTGCCAGCAGTTACTCTACAGTTAGTACAAACATTCAGTACTTC. It yields the protein CASSYSTVSTNIQYF.

This clonotype has a handful of counts. This chain joins TRBV7-2 and TRBJ2-1; D is possibly TRBD2 (5 bases). The end of the DNA fits TRBJ2-5 better, so the J call may be wrong. This CDR3 contains 13 residues. The V gene's germline CDR1 is SGHTA and CDR2 FQGNSA. DNA for the CDR3: TGTGCCAGCAGCATACAGCGGACTGAGACCCAGTACTTC. This codes for CASSIQRTETQYF.

The chain combines TRBV5-6 with TRBJ1-2, with D hard to call. The CDR3 has 15 amino acids. Trimming took off 0 bases at V and 7 bases at J, with 16 bases between the two ends. Germline V gene lookup returns CDR1 SGHDT and CDR2 YYEEEE. The CDR3 spells CASSLAAAPLSGYTF. As DNA, the CDR3 is TGTGCCAGCAGCTTGGCCGCAGCCCCCCTCAGTGGCTACACCTTC.

This clonotype came up a few times. The rearrangement links TRBV3-1 to TRBJ2-1; 7 nucleotides match TRBD1. The length of the CDR3 is 15 residues. V shed 4 bases, J shed 5 bases, and the junction held 8 bases outside the gene matches. The V gene's germline CDR1 is LGHDT and CDR2 YNNKEL (reference sequence). As DNA, the CDR3 is TGTGCCAGCAGCCCCCAACAGGGGTACAACAATGAGCAGTTCTTC. Its protein is CASSPQQGYNNEQFF.

This clonotype appeared a few times. The V gene is TRBV10-3, the J gene TRBJ1-1, with D maybe TRBD1 (6 bases). The germline V gene encodes CDR1 ENHRY and CDR2 SYGVKD. The CDR3 runs 18 residues. V was shortened by 0 bases and J by 1 base, with 18 bases between the two germline ends. The DNA of the CDR3 is TGTGCCATCAGTGAGTCCGCACAGGGCGGTATCCAGAACACTGAAGCTTTCTTT. It specifies CAISESAQGGIQNTEAFF.

This clonotype has only a few counts. J is TRBJ1-2 and V is TRBV11-2; TRBD1 aligns across 9 bases. The ends lost 4 bases at V and 2 bases at J; junction bases unmatched: 11. The CDR3 is 17 residues long. In germline, CDR1 is SGHAT, CDR2 FQNNGV. This CDR3 is CASSSTSGQGWNYGYTF. The CDR3 nucleotides are TGTGCCAGCAGCTCCACATCGGGACAGGGATGGAACTATGGCTACACCTTC.

The chain's CDR3 is CASSFAYTDTQYF. The DNA for the CDR3 is TGTGCCAGCAGTTTTGCGTACACAGATACGCAGTATTTT. V gene TRBV28 combines with J gene TRBJ2-3; D remains ambiguous. CDR3 size: 13 residues. Trimming removed 3 bases from V and 2 bases from J, with 6 bases in between. Germline V gives CDR1 MDHEN, CDR2 SYDVKM.

This chain uses TRBV10-3 with TRBJ1-2; TRBD1 agrees at 7 bases. J lost 8 bases, V lost 5 bases, and 11 bases had no gene match. Germline lookup yields CDR1 ENHRY and CDR2 SYGVKD. CDR3 length: 14 residues. The CDR3 spells CAISTSDRAAGYTF. CDR3 sequence (DNA): TGTGCCATCAGTACCTCAGACAGGGCGGCCGGCTACACCTTC.

The V gene is TRBV4-1, the J gene TRBJ1-5; D is unclear. Per the germline V gene, CDR1 is MGHRA and CDR2 is YSYEKL. The CDR3 spans 14 residues. The ends were cut back, 1 base at V and 2 bases at J, with 6 bases in the middle. The CDR3: CASSQVGRNQPQHF. In nucleotides, the CDR3 is TGCGCCAGCAGCCAAGTAGGTCGCAATCAGCCCCAGCATTTT.

V is TRBV7-2 and J is TRBJ2-5; possibly TRBD1 for D (5 bases). The assigned J gene may be wrong: the sequence end matches TRBJ2-7 better. Germline CDR1 and CDR2: SGHTA and FQGNSA. CDR3 length equals 14 residues. CDR3 nucleotides: TGTGCCAGCAGCTCCTTAGGACAAGGCTACGAGCAGTACGTC. Translating gives CASSSLGQGYEQYV.

The rearrangement uses TRBV11-1 and TRBJ1-2, with 7 bases identical to TRBD1. With V trimmed by 5 bases and J by 0 bases, 3 bases remained unmatched. The V gene's germline CDR1 is SGHAT and CDR2 FQDESV (reference sequence). The CDR3 is 14 amino acids. The CDR3 DNA follows: TGTGCCAGCAGCCAGGGGGGAGCTAACTATGGCTACACCTTC. It specifies CASSQGGANYGYTF.

The chain recombines TRBV14 with TRBJ1-2; TRBD1 matches 7 bases. The CDR3 covers 17 residues. CDR1 and CDR2 from the germline V gene are SGHDN and FVKESK. The J segment lost 6 bases and the V segment lost 0 bases, leaving 13 bases of the junction unmatched. Here the CDR3 reads CASSQELGLRQGDGYTF. For the CDR3, the DNA is TGTGCCAGCAGCCAAGAATTAGGCTTGAGACAGGGTGATGGCTACACCTTC.

The chain recombines TRBV20-1 with TRBJ1-2; TRBD1 agrees at 8 bases. The CDR3 totals 14 residues. The junction had 6 bases not matched to a gene; V was cut back by 2 bases and J by 4 bases. The germline V gene has CDR1 DFQATT and CDR2 SNEGSKA (reference sequence). The CDR3 region is CSARWGQDGYGYTF. CDR3 nucleotide sequence: TGCAGTGCTAGATGGGGACAGGACGGCTATGGCTACACCTTC.

This clonotype was counted a few times. The chain joins TRBV12-3 or TRBV12-4 to TRBJ1-2, with D uncertain. This CDR3 spans 13 amino acids. V was cut by 7 bases and J by 4 bases, with 13 bases left in between. The CDR3 bases are TGTGCCAGCACCGAGGCGAGTTCCTATGGCTACACCTTC. Translation: CASTEASSYGYTF.